This entry concerns a single T cell receptor beta chain. The entry originates in a study of blood T cell repertoires in COVID-19. Study context: PBMCs, B-cell-depleted T cells, or T cells provided the cDNA or gDNA that made up the material.

With 2 bases removed from V and 4 bases from J, the gap between germline ends came to 8 bases. Germline V gene data show CDR1 as ENHRY and CDR2 as SYGVKD. This CDR3 has 13 amino acids. TCRdb's table, derived via immunoSEQ multiplex PCR, lists solely in-frame clones and lacks some. The sample shows 150,000 to 200,000 clones, just over 85% of them seen only once. The sequence derives from a woman under 30 who had recovered from COVID-19. The chain links TRBV10-3 to TRBJ2-5; no firm D call. The source material was PBMCs or T cells enriched from blood (not recorded which). Here the CDR3 reads CAISEAVGETQYF. Here the CDR3 DNA reads TGTGCCATCAGTGAGGCGGTGGGAGAGACCCAGTACTTC.